A single sample is the source of the 13 T cell receptor beta chains below, sequenced in a study of blood T cell repertoires in COVID-19. This table comes from immunoSEQ multiplex PCR, and its TCRdb copy is limited to in-frame clones, with some not included. Of around 330,000 clones detected, about 91% appear once; the ten largest clones hold just under 9%. Specimen: PBMCs or T cells enriched from blood (not recorded which). The receptors stem from a woman aged 18-35 years who had recovered from COVID-19.

J is TRBJ2-7 and V is TRBV27, with D tentatively TRBD2 (6 bases). The CDR3 spans 14 residues. Germline values: CDR1 MNHEY, CDR2 SMNVEV (reference sequence). V was pared by 7 bases and J by 2 bases, with 15 bases between. The CDR3, as DNA: TGTGCCAGCAACCCCGGGACTGTCCCCTACGAGCAGTACTTC. This translates into CASNPGTVPYEQYF.

Comment on this clone: Within the sample, other DNA sequences also encode this same CDR3. The V call is TRBV9, the J call TRBJ1-1, with TRBD1 as a possible D gene (5 bases). Germline lookup yields CDR1 SGDLS and CDR2 YYNGEE. This CDR3 has 14 amino acids. V lost 2 bases to trimming and J lost 1 base, with 9 bases between them. CDR3 protein: CASSVGTGNTEAFF. CDR3 sequence (DNA): TGTGCCAGCAGCGTGGGCACAGGGAACACTGAAGCTTTCTTT.

The V and J genes are TRBV12-3 or TRBV12-4 and TRBJ2-3, with 9 bases that match TRBD2. This CDR3 region has 13 residues. V was clipped by 6 bases and J by 7 bases; unmatched bases: 5. The DNA of the CDR3 is TGTGCCAGCAGCGCGGGAGGGCCGTATACGCAGTATTTT. Encoded protein: CASSAGGPYTQYF.

This chain joins TRBV18 and TRBJ2-1, with no clear D. CDR3 length: 12 amino acids. Trimming took 0 bases from V and 9 from J, leaving 6 bases between them. CDR1 and CDR2 (germline): KGHSH, LQKENI. The CDR3 region has the DNA TGTGCCAGCTCACCACCCCCGGGTGAGCAGTTCTTC. Protein: CASSPPPGEQFF.

The chain links TRBV6-2 or TRBV6-3 to TRBJ2-2, with a weak D call TRBD2 (5 bases). V dropped 6 bases and J dropped 7 bases, with 18 bases sitting between them. The germline V gene has CDR1 MNHEY and CDR2 SVGEGT. The CDR3 extends over 15 amino acids. In DNA form, the CDR3 reads TGTGCCAGCAGCCCCCGGGGTCTGGTCGTCGGGGAGCTGTTTTTT. Its protein is CASSPRGLVVGELFF.

This clone was counted a single time. The chain links TRBV18 to TRBJ1-1; 8 bases fit TRBD1. J lost 3 bases, V lost 1 base, and 7 bases had no gene match. The V gene's germline CDR1 is KGHSH and CDR2 LQKENI. The CDR3 runs to 16 residues. CDR3 in amino acids: CASSPRSGGRDTEAFF. DNA of the CDR3: TGTGCCAGCTCACCACGGTCAGGGGGCAGGGACACTGAAGCTTTCTTT.

This chain's CDR3 is CATSGTGDGYTF. CDR3 in DNA: TGTGCCACCAGTGGGACAGGGGATGGCTACACCTTC. The chain has TRBV24-1 and TRBJ1-2; TRBD1 aligns across 9 bases. J was trimmed by 6 bases and V by 5 bases; bases with no gene match: 0. In germline, CDR1 is KGHDR, CDR2 SFDVKD. The CDR3 is made up of 12 amino acids.

This clone is a singleton in its sample. The chain has TRBV7-8 and TRBJ2-7; unclear D gene. V dropped 1 base and J dropped 0 bases, with 7 bases sitting between them. Germline V gives CDR1 SGHVS, CDR2 FQNEAQ. CDR3 size: 14 residues. In DNA form, the CDR3 reads TGTGCCAGCAGCTTAGGAGGTTTCTCCTACGAGCAGTACTTC. It encodes CASSLGGFSYEQYF.

This chain links TRBV7-8 with TRBJ2-7; D might be TRBD2 (5 bases). CDR3 length equals 15 residues. Trimming removed 5 bases from V and 0 bases from J, with 14 bases in between. The germline CDR1 and CDR2 sequences are SGHVS and FQNEAQ. The CDR3 nucleotides read TGTGCCAGCAGCGTCCGGACGGGGAGCTCCTACGAGCAGTACTTC. Amino acid sequence: CASSVRTGSSYEQYF.

This rearrangement joins TRBV6-2 or TRBV6-3 to TRBJ2-2; tentatively, D is TRBD2 (5 bases). Germline V gives CDR1 MNHEY, CDR2 SVGEGT. This CDR3 is built from 13 residues. V was pared by 4 bases and J by 6 bases, with 9 bases between. The CDR3 reads CASSSEEAGELFF. The CDR3 DNA reads TGTGCCAGCAGTTCCGAGGAGGCCGGGGAGCTGTTTTTT.

The chain uses TRBV7-2 and TRBJ2-2, with D possibly matching TRBD2 (6 bases). The length of the CDR3 is 17 residues. Trimming shortened V by 3 bases and J by 4 bases, and 18 bases separated the two germline ends. Germline lookup yields CDR1 SGHTA and CDR2 FQGNSA. This CDR3 is CASSFIGGTEFTGELFF. In DNA, the CDR3 is TGTGCCAGCAGCTTCATTGGAGGGACCGAGTTCACCGGGGAGCTGTTTTTT.

The chain has TRBV20-1 and TRBJ1-3; D unresolved. CDR3 length: 11 amino acids. Germline CDR1 reads DFQATT; CDR2 reads SNEGSKA (reference sequence). V lost 1 base and J 7 bases, leaving 5 bases between the germline ends. This CDR3 is CSARVGNTIYF. The CDR3 DNA is TGCAGTGCTAGAGTCGGGAACACCATATATTTT.

The V and J genes are TRBV5-4 and TRBJ2-2, with 9 bases identical to TRBD1. CDR1 and CDR2 (germline): SGHNT, YYREEE (reference sequence). J lost 6 bases, V lost 6 bases, and 12 bases had no gene match. This CDR3 region has 16 residues. The CDR3 sequence: CASTYHRGQGPGELFF. The CDR3, as DNA: TGTGCCAGCACCTACCACAGGGGACAGGGTCCCGGGGAGCTGTTTTTT.